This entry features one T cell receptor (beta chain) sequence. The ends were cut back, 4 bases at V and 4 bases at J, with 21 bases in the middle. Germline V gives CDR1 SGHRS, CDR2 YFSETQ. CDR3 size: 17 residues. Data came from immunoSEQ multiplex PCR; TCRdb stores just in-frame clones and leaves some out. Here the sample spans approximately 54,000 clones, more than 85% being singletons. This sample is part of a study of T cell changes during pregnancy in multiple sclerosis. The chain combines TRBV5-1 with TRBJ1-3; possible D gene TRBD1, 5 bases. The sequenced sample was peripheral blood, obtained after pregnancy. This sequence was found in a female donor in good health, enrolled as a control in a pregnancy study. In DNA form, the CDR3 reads TGCGCCAGCAGCACAGGCAGGGAGGGACTTGCAGGAAACACCATATATTTT. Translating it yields CASSTGREGLAGNTIYF.